This TCR beta chain is drawn from a study of CD8+CD57+ T cells in acquired aplastic anemia. Study overall: DNA from sorted CD4+ and CD8+ cells averaged approximately 3.5 ug.

This clonotype turned up a few times. Genomic DNA, serving as template, underwent TCR beta VDJ and CDR3 profiling. TCRdb called the reads again in MiXCR, with one record for every CDR3 protein. The sample shows about 270,000 distinct CDR3 sequences, 70% to 85% of them seen only once. Sequencing was done on patients that had shown CD8+CD57+ cell expansion by flow cytometry. This sequence originates from a human donor with aplastic anemia. Sequences were obtained from sorted CD4+, CD8+, or CD8+CD57+ T cells (not recorded which) from PBMCs.

The CDR3 DNA reads TGTGCCACCCAGGGTGGGAATCAGCCCCAGCATTTT. Protein: CATQGGNQPQHF. V and J are TRBV19 and TRBJ1-5, with D perhaps TRBD1 (5 bases). Trimming stripped 10 bases from V and 4 bases from J, with 11 bases between. The CDR3 has 12 amino acids. Germline lookup yields CDR1 LNHDA and CDR2 SQIVND (reference sequence).